This TCR beta chain was documented in a study of cytomegalovirus exposure and HLA in healthy donors. Donors had nominal health at sampling but likely had unrecorded immune exposures. On this clone itself: Antigen unknown.

CDR1 MDHEN and CDR2 SYDVKM come from the germline V gene. This CDR3 region has 16 residues. Germline trimming cut 3 bases from V and 7 bases from J; bases unmatched to any gene: 8. Findings and caveats of the study: Most sequenced TCRs were rare (though some public TCRs occurred in many donors). In an earlier analysis, productive rearrangement rates for most beta V segments clustered near 87% or 30%.

PCR used 60 Vbeta primers and 13 Jbeta primers. Assay: immunoSEQ multiplex PCR; the TCRdb copy retains only in-frame clones and omits some. The table records around 300,000 clones, roughly 81% of them present only once. Source material: PBMCs. The V and J genes are TRBV28 and TRBJ2-1; TRBD2 aligns across 11 bases. This clonotype was obtained from a woman between 40 and 50 years old in good health and CMV-seropositive. CDR3 loop: CASSFPHSGRGNEQFF. CDR3 nucleotides: TGTGCCAGCAGTTTTCCACATAGCGGGAGGGGGAATGAGCAGTTCTTC.